This entry features one T cell receptor beta chain sequence. What it binds is not known. MiXCR, applied by TCRdb to the reads, yields one record per CDR3 protein. Of under 200,000 distinct CDR3 sequences listed, under 30% were seen once; the top ten hold about 28%. The entry originates in a study of T cell repertoires in cytomegalovirus infection. Across the study: Indications of both CMV infection and matching HLA type were provided by public TCR beta signatures.

Study-wide points: Using cumulative public TCR beta family frequency, the authors identified those who carried CMV together with the relevant HLA. CMV-specific TCR beta clonotypes restricted by HLA-C were the ones dominating the ex vivo response.

CDR1 is LNHDA, CDR2 SQIVND, per germline (reference sequence). Trimming stripped 5 bases from V and 5 bases from J, with 12 bases between. CDR3 length equals 13 residues. The chain has TRBV19 and TRBJ2-5; D is perhaps TRBD2 (6 bases). Material for sequencing was PBMCs. The receptor was isolated from a human donor in good health (CMV status not recorded). Some clones in this sample may be carry-over from other donors' samples. The CDR3 sequence: CASSPTGRETQYF. CDR3 nucleotide sequence: TGTGCCAGTAGTCCCACGGGGAGGGAGACCCAGTACTTC.